This is a list of T cell receptor beta chains from one sample in a study of OX40 agonist ivuxolimab in advanced cancers. Measured with immunoSEQ multiplex PCR; TCRdb has only the in-frame clones, and not every one. The data contain roughly 28,000 clones, around three quarters of them seen just once; the ten biggest clones take up 15%. The sample was CD4+ or CD8+ T cells sorted from blood, taken in a trial of the OX40 agonist ivuxolimab. The source of these receptors is an adult with an advanced solid tumor such as melanoma, head and neck, liver or kidney cancer. Each CDR3 is given with its conserved first and last residue. A D gene is named only where the DNA matches it firmly. Size is omitted from some rows. Given values are once, few, many or a class for expanded clones.

D: -; size: once; J: TRBJ2-7; length: 11; V: TRBV30; DNA: TGTGCCTGGACTGTCGGGTACGAGCAGTACTTC; CDR3: CAWTVGYEQYF
D: TRBD1; size: -; J: TRBJ1-6; length: 17; V: TRBV11-2; DNA: TGTGCCAGCAGCTTAGCGGGACAGGGGTCCCATAATTCACCCCTCCACTTT; CDR3: CASSLAGQGSHNSPLHF
D: -; size: -; J: TRBJ1-2; length: 15; V: TRBV19; DNA: TGTGCCAGTAGCCTTGACGCAGGGATTTATTATGGCTACACCTTC; CDR3: CASSLDAGIYYGYTF
D: -; size: -; J: TRBJ1-2; length: 15; V: TRBV6-5; DNA: TGTGCCAGCAGTTACTCTTCCCCTCCCGGCTATGGCTACACCTTC; CDR3: CASSYSSPPGYGYTF
D: -; size: -; J: TRBJ1-1; length: 16; V: TRBV14; DNA: TGTGCCAGCAGCCAACGGCCAGGGGCAGGGAACACTGAAGCTTTCTTT; CDR3: CASSQRPGAGNTEAFF
D: TRBD2; size: -; J: TRBJ2-3; length: 17; V: TRBV5-4; DNA: TGTGCCAGCAGCTTGGCCATACAGCGGGGGTCGACAGATACGCAGTATTTT; CDR3: CASSLAIQRGSTDTQYF
D: TRBD1; size: -; J: TRBJ1-1; length: 11; V: TRBV11-2; DNA: TGTGCGACAGGGGAGGCGACTGAAGCTTTCTTT; CDR3: CATGEATEAFF
D: -; size: -; J: TRBJ2-1; length: 15; V: TRBV6-5; DNA: TGTGCCAGCAGGATGGGGCTCAGCGCCTACAATGAGCAGTTCTTC; CDR3: CASRMGLSAYNEQFF
D: TRBD1; size: -; J: TRBJ1-1; length: 16; V: TRBV5-1; DNA: TGCGCCAGCAGCCTCTGGACAGGGGGCGCGGGCACTGAAGCTTTCTTT; CDR3: CASSLWTGGAGTEAFF
D: -; size: once; J: TRBJ1-2; length: 14; V: TRBV10-3; DNA: TGTGCCATCAGTGACACGGGGGCGCATTATGGCTACACCTTC; CDR3: CAISDTGAHYGYTF
D: TRBD1; size: -; J: TRBJ2-7; length: 14; V: TRBV30; DNA: TGTGCCTGGGGGACAGGCTTGGGGCTCTACGAGCAGTACTTC; CDR3: CAWGTGLGLYEQYF
D: -; size: -; J: TRBJ2-7; length: 15; V: TRBV7-9; DNA: TGTGCCAGCAGCTTCTCATGGGGGGAGATGTACGAGCAGTACTTC; CDR3: CASSFSWGEMYEQYF
D: TRBD1; size: -; J: TRBJ1-3; length: 13; V: TRBV6-5; DNA: TGTGCCAGCAGTTTCAGGGGGGGAAACACCATATATTTT; CDR3: CASSFRGGNTIYF
D: -; size: -; J: TRBJ1-1; length: 14; V: TRBV6-5; DNA: TGTGCCAGCAGTTGGGAAAGGGGGATCACTGAAGCTTTCTTT; CDR3: CASSWERGITEAFF
D: -; size: few; J: TRBJ2-1; length: 15; V: TRBV5-1; DNA: TGCGCCAGCAGCTTGGCTCGGGGCGGGGGCGTTGAGCAGTTCTTC; CDR3: CASSLARGGGVEQFF
D: TRBD2; size: few; J: TRBJ2-1; length: 16; V: TRBV29-1; DNA: TGCAGCGTTGAAGGGGGAAGGCTAGCGGGAACCGATGAGCAGTTCTTC; CDR3: CSVEGGRLAGTDEQFF
D: -; size: -; J: TRBJ1-1; length: 11; V: TRBV5-6; DNA: TGTGCCAGCAGCTTGCTCCGAGAAGCTTTCTTT; CDR3: CASSLLREAFF
D: -; size: -; J: TRBJ1-2; length: 15; V: TRBV15; DNA: TGTGCCACCAGCAGAGATAGAACAACGAGGGACGGCTACACCTTC; CDR3: CATSRDRTTRDGYTF
D: -; size: -; J: TRBJ2-7; length: 16; V: TRBV7-8; DNA: TGTGCCAGCAGCTTATCAGGCGCAGGTTCCTCCTACGAGCAGTACTTC; CDR3: CASSLSGAGSSYEQYF
D: -; size: -; J: TRBJ2-4; length: 16; V: TRBV25-1; DNA: TGTGCCAGCAGTGAGTCAGGGTGGTTAGCCAAAAACATTCAGTACTTC; CDR3: CASSESGWLAKNIQYF
D: TRBD2; size: -; J: TRBJ2-1; length: 16; V: TRBV6-5; DNA: TGTGCCAGCAGTTCCTGGGGGGGGTTGGGGCGCAATGAGCAGTTCTTC; CDR3: CASSSWGGLGRNEQFF
D: -; size: -; J: TRBJ1-1; length: 11; V: TRBV6-5; DNA: TGTGCCAGCAGGGTAAACACTGAAGCTTTCTTT; CDR3: CASRVNTEAFF